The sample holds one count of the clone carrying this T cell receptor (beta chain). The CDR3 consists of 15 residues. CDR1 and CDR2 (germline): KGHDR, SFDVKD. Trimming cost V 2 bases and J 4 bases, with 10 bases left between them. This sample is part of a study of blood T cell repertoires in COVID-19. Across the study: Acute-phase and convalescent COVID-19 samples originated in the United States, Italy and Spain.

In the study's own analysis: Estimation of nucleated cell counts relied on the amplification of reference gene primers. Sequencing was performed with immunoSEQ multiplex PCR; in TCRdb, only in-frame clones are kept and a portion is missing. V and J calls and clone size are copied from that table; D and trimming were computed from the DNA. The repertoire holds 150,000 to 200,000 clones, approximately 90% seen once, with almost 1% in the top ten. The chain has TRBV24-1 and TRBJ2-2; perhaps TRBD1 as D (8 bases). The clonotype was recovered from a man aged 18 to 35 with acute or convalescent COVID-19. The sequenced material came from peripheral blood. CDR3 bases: TGTGCCACCAGTGATTACAGGGGGGGCACCGGGGAGCTGTTTTTT. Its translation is CATSDYRGGTGELFF.